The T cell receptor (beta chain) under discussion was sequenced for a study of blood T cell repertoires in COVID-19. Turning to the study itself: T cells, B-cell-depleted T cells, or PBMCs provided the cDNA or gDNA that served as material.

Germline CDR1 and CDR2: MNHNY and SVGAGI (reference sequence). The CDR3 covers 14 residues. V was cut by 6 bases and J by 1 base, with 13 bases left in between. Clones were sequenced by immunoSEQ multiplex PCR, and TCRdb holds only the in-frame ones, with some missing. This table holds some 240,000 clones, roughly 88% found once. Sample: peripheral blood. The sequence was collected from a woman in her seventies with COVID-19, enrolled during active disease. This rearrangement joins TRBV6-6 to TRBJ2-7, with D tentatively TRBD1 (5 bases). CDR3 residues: CASSRGHDSYEQYF. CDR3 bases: TGTGCCAGCAGCCGTGGACACGATTCCTACGAGCAGTACTTC.